This entry concerns a single TCR beta chain. This clone was seen only a few times. Its binding antigen is unknown. No clone much larger than this one lies a single base away; base qualities are absent. These data come from a study of beta chain features in type 1 diabetes (dated by TCRdb to the late 2010s). Broadly, across the study: No differences in mean age, gender distribution, total cell number or subset yield were found between patients and healthy donors. A total of under 140,000,000 sorted cells were examined across all samples, and the number of cells per subset was strongly correlated with RNA yield. The study compared TCRB repertoires of sorted circulating CD4+ T cell subsets between recently diagnosed type 1 diabetes patients and matched healthy donors. Whereas all 30 or so donors provided naive and central memory subsets, regulatory and stem cell-like memory subsets were isolated from just 8 patients and about 8 healthy donors.

From the germline V gene, CDR1 is SNHLY and CDR2 is FYNNEI. Compared with germline, V lacks 6 bases and J lacks 5 bases; bases without a gene match: 11. Inclusive of the bounding cysteine and phenylalanine, the CDR3 is 16 residues long. Only the CDR3 portion is preserved as DNA: 48 bases, with reading frame beginning at the first base. The entire amount of isolated RNA was reverse transcribed using the High Capacity cDNA Reverse Transcription Kit, so the sequenced TCRB transcripts were expressed ones. For stem cell-like memory T cell samples, survey-depth immunoSEQ sequencing was used, averaging about 970,000 total reads per sample. After sorted cells were lysed in RLT buffer, RNA was extracted with DNase-treated RNeasy Micro or Mini kits, with the choice depending on cell number. Each cell subset was processed on its own to prevent cross-contamination, while patient and healthy donor samples were processed together. The immunoSEQ multiplex PCR was used to amplify TCRB sequences from cDNA, generating 87-bp fragments that spanned the CDR3 region. Sequencing of the amplicons was performed on the Illumina HiSeq platform. The authors processed their data as follows. PCR bias was computationally corrected using synthetic template baselines, reads within Hamming distance 2 were collapsed, and singletons that could not be merged were discarded. Reads were aligned to IMGT to assign V, D and J genes, CDR3 length, and insertions or deletions at six rearrangement sites. Within each subset, clonotype counts were normalized to sorted cell number, after which true diversity and Gini coefficients were computed with the tcR R package. The overlap coefficient, calculated on TCRB nucleotide sequences, was used to quantify repertoire sharing. TCRdb holds this immuneACCESS table with in-frame rearrangements only. Some clones are missing; in checked studies, unresolved V genes explain under half, and the rest has no known cause. V, J and clone size are taken as reported in that table, and D and trimming were inferred from the DNA itself. This sample has tens of thousands of clones in its table, and 30% to 35% of those were observed once. The ten largest clones capture over 0.35% of the sample.

Summary of the overall study and its limitations: In all four CD4+ subsets, TCRB CDR3 length was moderately but significantly shorter in type 1 diabetes patients. Shorter templates might be favored by PCR, yet because patient and control samples were amplified and corrected together, any such skew would affect both groups equally. Sequencing cDNA rather than genomic DNA could over-represent highly expressing activated cells, although activation and CD3 levels did not differ between groups. Only small numbers of individuals were included in the HLA sub-analyses, which left unresolved whether HLA type had any influence on TCRB rearrangement. Naive, central memory and regulatory TCRB repertoires appeared to be more alike among patients than among healthy donors. Patients with type 1 diabetes made fewer insertions and deleted more nucleotides at VDJ recombination sites, implying thymic rearrangement abnormalities.

From each donor, a single peripheral blood sample of about 120 mL on average was drawn into heparinised tubes. A BD FACSAria II was used to sort naive, central memory, regulatory and stem cell-like memory CD4+ T cells with a panel that included CD45RO, CCR7, CD25, CD127, CD95 and CD27. All sorted populations exceeded 95% purity. PBMCs were isolated immediately by Lymphoprep density gradient centrifugation and stained directly without culture. So that batch effects would be minimized, each experiment stained and sorted samples in pairs, pairing one healthy donor with one patient. The receptor's source is a woman younger than 35 in good health. Source material: stem cell memory CD4+ T cells from blood. What the cell subset or site label conveys for this sample: stem cell-like memory CD4+ T cells. The rearrangement combines TRBV2 with TRBJ1-1, with 11 bases in between that match TRBD1. DNA sequence: TGTGCCAGCAGGCCTAGGACAGGGGGCTTCTGGACTGAAGCTTTCTTT. It codes for CASRPRTGGFWTEAFF.